These 25 T cell receptor beta chains were sequenced from one sample in a study of shared clonotypes between healthy human individuals. The data were produced by immunoSEQ multiplex PCR, yet TCRdb's version contains in-frame clones alone and is incomplete. The profile shows some 500,000 clones, about 96% of them singletons. Sequencing input: naive CD4+ T cells sorted from blood. Subset specified: CD45RA+ positively selected. These receptors were obtained from a woman in her thirties in good health.

Only one count was recorded for this clone. The V and J genes are TRBV14 and TRBJ2-7; either TRBD1 or TRBD2 may supply D (5 bases each). Trimming left V 0 bases short and J 7 bases short, with 7 bases between. The CDR3 totals 12 residues. CDR1 is SGHDN, CDR2 FVKESK, per germline. The CDR3 here is CASSQDWGEQYF. The CDR3, as DNA: TGTGCCAGCAGCCAAGATTGGGGGGAGCAGTACTTC.

This clone was seen only once. This chain links TRBV10-3 with TRBJ2-7, with D perhaps TRBD2 (7 bases). With 3 bases removed from V and 6 bases from J, the gap between germline ends came to 27 bases. Germline V gives CDR1 ENHRY, CDR2 SYGVKD. The CDR3 spans 18 residues. The CDR3 sequence is CAISDGWPSGGRMVEQYF. The DNA for the CDR3 is TGTGCCATCAGTGATGGTTGGCCGTCCGGGGGGCGGATGGTCGAGCAGTACTTC.

The genes are TRBV11-1 and TRBJ1-1, with D perhaps matching TRBD1 (5 bases). Germline V gene sequence: CDR1 SGHAT, CDR2 FQDESV (reference sequence). This CDR3 comprises 15 residues. Between the trimmed V and J ends, which lost 5 bases and 4 bases, there was a span of 17 bases. The CDR3 nucleotides read TGTGCCAGCAGCCCGCTGGAGGGACTAATCACTGAAGCTTTCTTT. It codes for CASSPLEGLITEAFF.

The rearrangement uses TRBV28 and TRBJ2-1; tentatively, D is TRBD1 (8 bases). CDR3 length: 13 residues. CDR1 and CDR2 from the germline V gene are MDHEN and SYDVKM. Trimming removed 7 bases at V and 8 bases at J, with 15 bases between. The CDR3 loop is CASNTGGGDEQFF. As DNA, the CDR3 is TGTGCCAGCAACACAGGGGGGGGAGATGAGCAGTTCTTC.

CDR3 sequence: CASMAGLNYNEQFF. For the CDR3, the DNA is TGTGCCAGCATGGCGGGCCTTAACTACAATGAGCAGTTCTTC. The rearrangement joins TRBV9 to TRBJ2-1; possible D gene TRBD2, 5 bases. Trimming cost V 6 bases and J 3 bases, with 13 bases left between them. The germline V gene has CDR1 SGDLS and CDR2 YYNGEE. The CDR3 is made up of 14 amino acids.

The V and J genes are TRBV5-4 and TRBJ2-6, with 7 bases lining up with TRBD2. This CDR3 region has 15 residues. The germline gives CDR1 SGHNT, CDR2 YYREEE (reference sequence). V trimming: 3 bases; J trimming: 6 bases; junction bases outside the gene matches: 6. The DNA of the CDR3 is TGTGCCAGCAGCTCCGGACTAGACCTGGCCAACGTCCTGACTTTC. Translating it yields CASSSGLDLANVLTF.

The rearrangement links TRBV27 to TRBJ2-7; 8 positions agree with TRBD2. The CDR3 runs 15 residues. Trimming at V came to 5 bases and at J to 3 bases, leaving 9 bases not matched to a gene. Germline V gene data show CDR1 as MNHEY and CDR2 as SMNVEV (reference sequence). The CDR3 is CASSRPTSGGYEQYF. In nucleotides, the CDR3 is TGTGCCAGCAGTCGACCCACTAGCGGCGGCTACGAGCAGTACTTC.

This sequence joins TRBV28 and TRBJ1-1, with 7 bases lining up with TRBD1. Trimming removed 3 bases from V and 4 bases from J; junction bases left unmatched: 11. The germline V gene encodes CDR1 MDHEN and CDR2 SYDVKM. This CDR3 is built from 16 residues. The chain's CDR3 is CASSFFRTGVATEAFF. DNA of the CDR3: TGTGCCAGCAGTTTTTTCCGGACAGGAGTTGCCACTGAAGCTTTCTTT.

The genes are TRBV25-1 and TRBJ2-7, with TRBD1 identical over 8 bases. V dropped 6 bases and J dropped 5; count of bases not matched to a gene: 6. Germline V lookup: CDR1 MGHDK, CDR2 SYGVNS. The CDR3 runs 13 residues. The CDR3 DNA follows: TGTGCCAGCAGACAGGGGGTCCGCGACGAGCAGTACTTC. The encoded protein is CASRQGVRDEQYF.

J is TRBJ2-2 and V is TRBV7-2; the D gene is possibly TRBD1 (7 bases). Germline assignment: CDR1 SGHTA and CDR2 FQGNSA. V was pared by 2 bases and J by 2 bases, with 12 bases between. There are 16 residues in the CDR3. The CDR3 bases are TGTGCCAGCAGCTTACATCAGGGGGGAAACACCGGGGAGCTGTTTTTT. This codes for CASSLHQGGNTGELFF.

The chain couples TRBV6-5 to TRBJ1-1; 7 nucleotides agree with TRBD1. Germline V gene sequence: CDR1 MNHEY, CDR2 SVGAGI. This CDR3 is 13 amino acids long. V was pared by 7 bases and J by 0 bases, with 2 bases of the junction left unmatched. The CDR3: CASMGQMNTEAFF. The CDR3 DNA follows: TGTGCCAGCATGGGACAGATGAACACTGAAGCTTTCTTT.

This clone was seen only once. The chain combines TRBV5-1 with TRBJ2-3; the match to TRBD1 covers 8 bases. V lost 3 bases to trimming and J lost 1 base; unmatched junction nucleotides: 7. From germline, CDR1 is SGHRS and CDR2 YFSETQ. This CDR3 has 16 residues. CDR3 nucleotides: TGCGCCAGCAGCTCCCACGGGACAGGAGGCACAGATACGCAGTATTTT. It specifies CASSSHGTGGTDTQYF.

The chain carries TRBV10-2 and TRBJ2-7; maybe TRBD2 (5 bases). In germline, CDR1 is WSHSY, CDR2 SAAADI. Trimming cost V 5 bases and J 7 bases, with 18 bases left between them. This CDR3 has 14 amino acids. The CDR3 nucleotides read TGCGCCAGCAGTTCTCCCTCCGGGGTGGGGGAGCAGTACTTC. Translated: CASSSPSGVGEQYF.

The J gene is TRBJ2-7, the V gene TRBV28; 9 bases match TRBD2. After removal of 4 bases from V and 3 bases from J, the junction contained 4 bases not matched to a gene. Germline CDR1 reads MDHEN; CDR2 reads SYDVKM. The CDR3 has 14 residues. CDR3 protein: CASSWLAGIYEQYF. DNA for the CDR3: TGTGCCAGCAGTTGGCTAGCGGGGATCTACGAGCAGTACTTC.

V and J are TRBV2 and TRBJ1-1; D unresolved. Between the trimmed V and J ends, which lost 8 bases and 1 base, there was a span of 11 bases. The CDR3 has 13 residues. Per germline, CDR1 SNHLY and CDR2 FYNNEI. CDR3 coding DNA: TGTGCCAGCCATCAGGAGAAGAACACTGAAGCTTTCTTT. This encodes CASHQEKNTEAFF. The complete variable domain, with remaining parts taken from reference TRBV2 and TRBJ1-1, reads EPEVTQTPSHQVTQMGQEVILRCVPISNHLYFYWYRQILGQKVEFLVSFYNNEISEKSEIFDDQFSVERPDGSNFTLKIRSTKLEDSAMYFCASHQEKNTEAFFGQGTRLTVV.

The chain employs TRBV11-2 and TRBJ1-6; weak D call: TRBD1 (5 bases). CDR1 and CDR2 from the germline V gene are SGHAT and FQNNGV. There are 17 residues in the CDR3. V was pared by 0 bases and J by 7 bases, with 16 bases between. The CDR3 bases are TGTGCCAGCAGCTTAGATTTCAGGGATGGTTTGAATTCACCCCTCCACTTT. Translated: CASSLDFRDGLNSPLHF.

CDR3 coding DNA: TGTGCCAGCTCAGCGCTAGCGGGAGAAGTTCGCGAGCAGTACTTC. Encoded protein: CASSALAGEVREQYF. This chain links TRBV18 with TRBJ2-7, with TRBD2 matching 10 bases. The CDR3 loop spans 15 amino acids. The J segment lost 6 bases and the V segment lost 5 bases, leaving 10 bases of the junction unmatched. Germline values: CDR1 KGHSH, CDR2 LQKENI.

The rearrangement uses TRBV5-1 and TRBJ1-4; no clear D gene. CDR1 is SGHRS, CDR2 YFSETQ, per germline. V was clipped by 1 base and J by 3 bases, with 13 bases between them. CDR3 length: 16 residues. CDR3 in DNA: TGCGCCAGCAGCTTGCCCGGTGGAACGGCTAATGAAAAACTGTTTTTT. Protein sequence: CASSLPGGTANEKLFF.

The V call is TRBV27, the J call TRBJ1-6; D unresolved. The CDR3 covers 13 residues. The ends were cut back, 6 bases at V and 9 bases at J, with 12 bases in the middle. The germline V gene has CDR1 MNHEY and CDR2 SMNVEV (reference sequence). The CDR3 nucleotides are TGTGCCAGCAGGCCTAGACTAGGTTCACCCCTCCACTTT. Encoded protein: CASRPRLGSPLHF.

This chain joins TRBV6-5 and TRBJ2-7; 8 bases line up with TRBD2. Germline V gives CDR1 MNHEY, CDR2 SVGAGI. Unmatched junction bases numbered 8, after V lost 11 bases and J lost 2 bases. This CDR3 comprises 13 residues. This chain's CDR3 is CALSGTRAYEQYF. The CDR3 DNA follows: TGTGCCTTATCCGGGACTAGAGCCTACGAGCAGTACTTC.

The chain couples TRBV5-1 to TRBJ1-2; D not resolved. The germline CDR1 and CDR2 sequences are SGHRS and YFSETQ. V was shortened by 0 bases and J by 4 bases, with 13 bases between the two germline ends. This CDR3 region has 15 residues. CDR3 sequence: CASSLAEALGYGYTF. CDR3 nucleotide sequence: TGCGCCAGCAGCTTGGCCGAGGCCCTGGGCTATGGCTACACCTTC.

The chain joins TRBV27 to TRBJ2-1, with TRBD2 identical over 14 bases. Germline V CDR1 and CDR2: MNHEY, SMNVEV (reference sequence). There are 16 residues in the CDR3. V lost 7 bases and J lost 7; bases outside the gene matches: 9. The CDR3 loop reads CASNPKRLAGGNEQFF. As DNA, the CDR3 is TGTGCCAGCAACCCGAAAAGACTAGCGGGAGGGAATGAGCAGTTCTTC.

J is TRBJ2-5 and V is TRBV4-1, with 8 bases matching TRBD2. J was trimmed by 4 bases and V by 3 bases; bases with no gene match: 7. The germline gives CDR1 MGHRA, CDR2 YSYEKL. The CDR3 extends over 15 amino acids. This CDR3 is CASSQTGTSRETQYF. The CDR3 DNA sequence: TGCGCCAGCAGCCAGACCGGGACTAGTCGAGAGACCCAGTACTTC.

The chain carries TRBV27 and TRBJ2-7; 11 nucleotides align to TRBD1. The CDR3 loop spans 14 amino acids. Germline values: CDR1 MNHEY, CDR2 SMNVEV (reference sequence). The ends lost 3 bases at V and 6 bases at J; junction bases unmatched: 4. The CDR3 sequence: CASSLGDRGGEQYF. The DNA for the CDR3 is TGTGCCAGCAGTTTGGGGGACAGGGGGGGCGAGCAGTACTTC.

V usage is TRBV4-2 and J usage is TRBJ2-2; D is possibly TRBD1 (6 bases). The CDR3 totals 17 residues. V lost 0 bases and J lost 1, with 12 bases in between. Germline lookup yields CDR1 LGHNA and CDR2 YNFKEQ. CDR3 sequence: CASSQEWGRVNTGELFF. The DNA for the CDR3 is TGTGCCAGCAGCCAAGAGTGGGGGCGGGTGAACACCGGGGAGCTGTTTTTT.